What follows are 4 T cell receptor beta chains derived from one specimen sequenced in a study of glioma-infiltrating T cells after dendritic cell vaccination. Some clones are missing from TCRdb's copy, which holds only in-frame ones; the method was immunoSEQ multiplex PCR. The sample lists roughly 51,000 clones; 65% to 90% were seen once. The input for sequencing was blood, taken before dendritic cell vaccination. These receptors came from a human donor with glioblastoma.

V is TRBV6-6 and J is TRBJ2-5; D unclear. V was shortened by 6 bases and J by 2 bases, with 4 bases between the two germline ends. Looked up from germline, CDR1 is MNHNY and CDR2 is SVGAGI (reference sequence). The CDR3 loop spans 11 amino acids. CDR3 region: CASSPQETQYF. CDR3 sequence (DNA): TGTGCCAGCAGCCCACAAGAGACCCAGTACTTC.

The gene calls are TRBV11-3 and TRBJ1-1; 8 bases line up with TRBD1. Trimming at V came to 5 bases and at J to 7 bases, leaving 6 bases not matched to a gene. The CDR3 extends over 13 amino acids. Germline values: CDR1 SGHNT, CDR2 YENEEA. The CDR3 DNA sequence: TGTGCCAGCAGCGCAAGTGGGACAGGTGAAGCTTTCTTT. It specifies CASSASGTGEAFF.

In its sample, this clone was seen once. The chain carries TRBV5-6 and TRBJ2-7; possible D gene TRBD2, 7 bases. CDR1 is SGHDT and CDR2 is YYEEEE in the germline V gene. The CDR3 loop spans 12 amino acids. V gave up 7 bases and J gave up 6 bases, with 14 bases separating them. The CDR3 is CASRRGGGEQYF. DNA of the CDR3: TGTGCCAGCCGGAGGGGGGGCGGCGAGCAGTACTTC.

This clone was recorded only once. This chain joins TRBV11-3 and TRBJ2-7; tentative D call: TRBD1 (6 bases). The CDR3 has 15 residues. Looked up from germline, CDR1 is SGHNT and CDR2 is YENEEA. V gave up 4 bases and J gave up 4 bases, with 17 bases separating them. In DNA form, the CDR3 reads TGTGCCAGCAGCTCTAAGGGTGGCAGGGGTTACGAGCAGTACTTC. Protein product: CASSSKGGRGYEQYF.